The clone carrying this TCR beta chain came up a few times. The target antigen is unknown. Other DNA sequences within the sample encode an identical CDR3. This entry comes from a study of beta chain features in type 1 diabetes. Study-level results: Among all four CD4+ subsets, Type 1 diabetes patients had TCRB CDR3s that were moderately but significantly shorter.

The entirety of the isolated RNA underwent reverse transcription, so expressed TCRB transcripts were sequenced. The data were produced by immunoSEQ multiplex PCR, yet TCRdb's version contains in-frame clones alone and is incomplete. The repertoire has 230,000 or so clones, about a sixth of them found once; the top ten carry 0.08% to 0.095%. By way of CD45RO/CCR7/CD25/CD127/CD95/CD27, the CD4+ regulatory, stem cell-like memory, central memory and naive cells were sorted. V gave up 1 base and J gave up 6 bases, with 7 bases separating them. The CDR3 runs 13 residues. Looked up from germline, CDR1 is SGHTA and CDR2 is FQGNSA.

Sample: naive CD4+ T cells from blood. This chain links TRBV7-2 with TRBJ2-1; TRBD1 is a possible D gene (6 bases). The source is a man aged 30-40 years with type 1 diabetes. In DNA, the CDR3 is TGTGCCAGCAGCTTAGTAGGGGGCAATGAGCAGTTCTTC. It is translated as CASSLVGGNEQFF.